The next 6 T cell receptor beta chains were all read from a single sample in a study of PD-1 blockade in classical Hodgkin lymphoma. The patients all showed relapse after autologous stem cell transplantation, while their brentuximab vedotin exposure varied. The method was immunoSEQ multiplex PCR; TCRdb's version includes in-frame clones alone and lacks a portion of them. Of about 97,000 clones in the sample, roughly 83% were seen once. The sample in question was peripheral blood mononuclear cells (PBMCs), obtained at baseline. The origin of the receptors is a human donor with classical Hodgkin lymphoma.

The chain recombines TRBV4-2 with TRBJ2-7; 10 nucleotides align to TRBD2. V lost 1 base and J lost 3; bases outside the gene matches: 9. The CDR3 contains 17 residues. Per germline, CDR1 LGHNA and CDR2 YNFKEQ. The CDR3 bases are TGTGCCAGCAGCCAAGGACCTACTAGCGGGATAATCTACGAGCAGTACTTC. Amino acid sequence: CASSQGPTSGIIYEQYF.

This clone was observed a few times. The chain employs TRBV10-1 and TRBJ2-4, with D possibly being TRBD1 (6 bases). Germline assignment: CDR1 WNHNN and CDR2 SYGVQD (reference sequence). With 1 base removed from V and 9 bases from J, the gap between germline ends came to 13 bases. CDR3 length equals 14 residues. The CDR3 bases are TGCGCCAGCAGTGAGTGGCAGGGGAGCGGCATTCAGTACTTC. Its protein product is CASSEWQGSGIQYF.

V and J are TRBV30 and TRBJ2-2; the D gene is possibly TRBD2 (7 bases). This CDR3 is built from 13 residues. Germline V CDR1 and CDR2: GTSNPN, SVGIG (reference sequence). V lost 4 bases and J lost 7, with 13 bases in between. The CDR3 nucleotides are TGTGCCTGGACTACGGGGGGCATCGGGGAGCTGTTTTTT. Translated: CAWTTGGIGELFF.

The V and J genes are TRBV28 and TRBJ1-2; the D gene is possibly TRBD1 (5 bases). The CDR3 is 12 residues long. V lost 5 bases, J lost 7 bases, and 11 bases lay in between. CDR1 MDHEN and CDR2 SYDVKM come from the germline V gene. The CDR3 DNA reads TGTGCCAGCAGTACTCCTCAGGGTGGCTACACCTTC. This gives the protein CASSTPQGGYTF.

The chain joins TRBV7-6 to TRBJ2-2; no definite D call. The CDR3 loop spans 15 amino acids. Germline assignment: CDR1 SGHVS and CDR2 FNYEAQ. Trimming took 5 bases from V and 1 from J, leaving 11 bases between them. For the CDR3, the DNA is TGTGCCAGCAGCAGCGTCCACGGGAACACCGGGGAGCTGTTTTTT. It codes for CASSSVHGNTGELFF.

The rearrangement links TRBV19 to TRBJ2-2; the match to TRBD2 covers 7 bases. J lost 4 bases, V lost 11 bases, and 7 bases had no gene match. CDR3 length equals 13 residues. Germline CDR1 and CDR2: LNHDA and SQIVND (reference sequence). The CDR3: CASKGRGTGELFF. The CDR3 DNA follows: TGTGCCTCCAAGGGGAGGGGCACCGGGGAGCTGTTTTTT. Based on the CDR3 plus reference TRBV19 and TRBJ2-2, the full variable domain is DGGITQSPKYLFRKEGQNVTLSCEQNLNHDAMYWYRQDPGQGLRLIYYSQIVNDFQKGDIAEGYSVSREKKESFPLTVTSAQKNPTAFYLCASKGRGTGELFFGEGSRLTVL.